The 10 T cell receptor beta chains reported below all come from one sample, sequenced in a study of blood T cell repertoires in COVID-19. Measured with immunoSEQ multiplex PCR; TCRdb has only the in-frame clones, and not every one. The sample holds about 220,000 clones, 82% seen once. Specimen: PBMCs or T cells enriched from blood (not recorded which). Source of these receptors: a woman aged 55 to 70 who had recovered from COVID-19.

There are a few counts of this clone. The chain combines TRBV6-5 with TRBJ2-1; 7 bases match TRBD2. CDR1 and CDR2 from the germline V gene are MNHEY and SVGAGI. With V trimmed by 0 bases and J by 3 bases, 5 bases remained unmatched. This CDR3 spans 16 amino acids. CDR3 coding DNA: TGTGCCAGCAGTTACTCGATAGGGGAGGGCTACAATGAGCAGTTCTTC. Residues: CASSYSIGEGYNEQFF.

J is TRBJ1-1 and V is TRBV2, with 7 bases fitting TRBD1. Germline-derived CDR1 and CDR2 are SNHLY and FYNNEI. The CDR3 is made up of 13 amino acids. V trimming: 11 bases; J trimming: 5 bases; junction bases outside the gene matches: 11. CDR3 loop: CASLRAGGTEAFF. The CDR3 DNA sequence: TGTGCCTCCTTGAGGGCAGGGGGGACTGAAGCTTTCTTT.

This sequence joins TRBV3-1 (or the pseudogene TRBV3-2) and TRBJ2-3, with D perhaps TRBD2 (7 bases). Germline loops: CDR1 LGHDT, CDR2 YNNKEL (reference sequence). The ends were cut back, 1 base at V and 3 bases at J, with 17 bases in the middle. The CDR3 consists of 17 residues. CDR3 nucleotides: TGTGCCAGCAGCCAAGGGGGAGGGGGGGCTGGTACAGATACGCAGTATTTT. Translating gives CASSQGGGGAGTDTQYF.

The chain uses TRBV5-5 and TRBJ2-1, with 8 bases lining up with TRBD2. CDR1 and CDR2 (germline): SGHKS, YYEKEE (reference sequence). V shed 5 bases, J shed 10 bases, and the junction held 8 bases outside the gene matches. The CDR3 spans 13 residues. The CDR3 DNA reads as TGTGCCAGCAGGGGCCTGGGACTAGGCGAGCAGTTCTTC. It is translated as CASRGLGLGEQFF. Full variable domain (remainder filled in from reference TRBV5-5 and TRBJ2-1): DAGVTQSPTHLIKTRGQQVTLRCSPISGHKSVSWYQQVLGQGPQFIFQYYEKEERGRGNFPDRFSARQFPNYSSELNVNALLLGDSALYLCASRGLGLGEQFFGPGTRLTVL.

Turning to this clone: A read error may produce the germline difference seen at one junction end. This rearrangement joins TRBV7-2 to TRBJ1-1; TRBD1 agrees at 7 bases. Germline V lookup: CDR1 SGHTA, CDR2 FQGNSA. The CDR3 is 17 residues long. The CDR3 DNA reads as TGTGCCAGCAGCTTAGCGCCATTACAGGGGAGGAACTCTGAAGCTTTCTTT. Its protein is CASSLAPLQGRNSEAFF.

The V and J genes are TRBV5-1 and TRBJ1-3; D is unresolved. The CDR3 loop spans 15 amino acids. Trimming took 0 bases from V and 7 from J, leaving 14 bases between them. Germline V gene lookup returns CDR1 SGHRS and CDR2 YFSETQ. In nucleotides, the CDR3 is TGCGCCAGCAGCTTGGCCGGAACAGTACCGAACACCATATATTTT. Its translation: CASSLAGTVPNTIYF.

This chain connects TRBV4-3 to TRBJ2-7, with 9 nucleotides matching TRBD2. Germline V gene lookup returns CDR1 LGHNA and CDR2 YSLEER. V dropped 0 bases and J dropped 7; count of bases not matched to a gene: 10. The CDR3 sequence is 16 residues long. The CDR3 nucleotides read TGCGCCAGCAGCCAAGATCCCAGCGGGGGGATGCGGGAGCAGTACTTC. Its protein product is CASSQDPSGGMREQYF.

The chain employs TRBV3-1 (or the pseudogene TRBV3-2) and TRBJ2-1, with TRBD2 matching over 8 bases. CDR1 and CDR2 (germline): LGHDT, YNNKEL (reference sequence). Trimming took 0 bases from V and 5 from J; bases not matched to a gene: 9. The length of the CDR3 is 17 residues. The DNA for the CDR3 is TGTGCCAGCAGCCAAGATATGGCGGGAGGCCGAAACAATGAGCAGTTCTTC. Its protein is CASSQDMAGGRNNEQFF.

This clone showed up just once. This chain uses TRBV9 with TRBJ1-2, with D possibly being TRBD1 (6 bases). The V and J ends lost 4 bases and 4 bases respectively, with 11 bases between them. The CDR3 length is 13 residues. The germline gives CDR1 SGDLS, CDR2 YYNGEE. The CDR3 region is CASSPGQPYGYTF. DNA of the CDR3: TGTGCCAGCAGCCCCGGACAGCCCTATGGCTACACCTTC.

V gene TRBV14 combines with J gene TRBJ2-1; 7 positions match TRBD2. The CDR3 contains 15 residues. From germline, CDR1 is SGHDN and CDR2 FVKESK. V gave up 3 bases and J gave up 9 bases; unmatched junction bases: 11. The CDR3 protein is CASSQRTSFSGEQFF. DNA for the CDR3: TGTGCCAGCAGCCAGCGGACTAGTTTTTCGGGTGAGCAGTTCTTC.